This T cell receptor beta chain was identified during a study of cytomegalovirus exposure and HLA in healthy donors. Germline lookup yields CDR1 SGDLS and CDR2 YYNGEE. The CDR3 totals 15 residues. Trimming removed 0 bases at V and 2 bases at J, with 11 bases between. The PCR used 60 Vbeta and 13 Jbeta primers. This table comes from immunoSEQ multiplex PCR, and its TCRdb copy is limited to in-frame clones, with some not included. The sample includes about 140,000 clones, 80% seen only once; the top ten take about 5%. The J gene is TRBJ1-2, the V gene TRBV9; TRBD1 is a possible D gene (5 bases). The clonotype comes from a man aged 35 to 55 in good health and CMV-seronegative. The sequencing input was PBMCs. CDR3 in amino acids: CASSVAGGGNYGYTF. In nucleotides, the CDR3 is TGTGCCAGCAGCGTAGCTGGGGGAGGGAACTATGGCTACACCTTC.